Only a few counts were recorded for the clone carrying this T cell receptor beta chain. Via MiXCR, TCRdb re-called the RACE reads, giving one row per CDR3 protein. In the table there are under 75,000 distinct CDR3 sequences, 11% of which are singletons. This record belongs to a study of human T cells and chemical hapten exposure. Across the study: Mostly female patients had alopecia areata, totalis or universalis.

Noted time point: patch test 3, about 24 weeks after DPC sensitization. The treatment here: therapeutic diphenylcyclopropenone sensitization with weekly scalp DPC. V dropped 2 bases and J dropped 5; count of bases not matched to a gene: 6. Looked up from germline, CDR1 is SGHVS and CDR2 is FNYEAQ. CDR3 size: 15 residues. The source is a woman in her forties or fifties with alopecia areata. Some clones in this sample may be carry-over from other donors' samples. This chain connects TRBV7-6 to TRBJ2-7, with TRBD2 matching over 10 bases. This material consisted of whole blood, taken in connection with sensitization to the hapten diphenylcyclopropenone (DPC). CDR3 in DNA: TGTGCCAGCAGCTTACTTCCTAGCGGGAGCCACGAGCAGTACTTC. This sequence encodes CASSLLPSGSHEQYF.